Listed below are T cell receptor beta chains from one sample, sequenced in a study of cytomegalovirus exposure and HLA in healthy donors. TCRdb's copy holds only in-frame clones and misses some; the assay was immunoSEQ multiplex PCR. The sample yields around 130,000 clones, just under 90% seen once. The sequenced sample was PBMCs. These receptors all come from a young man in good health and CMV-seronegative. CDR3s include the opening cysteine and the closing phenylalanine or tryptophan. A D gene is named only where the DNA matches it firmly. Only part of the rows carry a size: once, few, many, or a class if the clone is expanded.

v_gene	abundance	d_gene	j_gene	len	CDR3aa	CDR3nt
TRBV28	NA	TRBD1	TRBJ2-7	14	CASNERTGVPEQYF	TGTGCCAGCAATGAAAGGACAGGGGTTCCCGAGCAGTACTTC
TRBV7-9	NA	TRBD1	TRBJ1-4	19	CASSPPGQGAGILNEKLFF	TGTGCCAGCTCGCCCCCGGGACAGGGGGCGGGGATCCTAAATGAAAAACTGTTTTTT
TRBV28	once	TRBD1	TRBJ2-7	14	CASSLTGATYEQYF	TGTGCCAGCAGTTTGACAGGGGCTACCTACGAGCAGTACTTC
TRBV18	NA	NA	TRBJ1-5	16	CASSSSGPYSNQPQHF	TGTGCCAGCTCCAGCAGTGGGCCTTATAGCAATCAGCCCCAGCATTTT
TRBV28	NA	NA	TRBJ1-2	11	CATSLRGGYTF	TGTGCCACCAGTTTAAGAGGAGGCTACACCTTC
TRBV4-3	NA	NA	TRBJ1-2	17	CASSQDQWQATNYGYTF	TGCGCCAGCAGCCAAGATCAATGGCAGGCCACTAACTATGGCTACACCTTC
TRBV7-8	once	NA	TRBJ2-7	11	CASSSYWEQYF	TGTGCCAGCAGCTCGTACTGGGAGCAGTACTTC
TRBV6-6	NA	NA	TRBJ1-4	16	CASSYSGGGPVGKLFF	TGTGCCAGCAGTTACTCCGGGGGGGGTCCTGTAGGAAAACTGTTTTTT
TRBV7-9	once	NA	TRBJ1-2	13	CASSRRQVYGYTF	TGTGCCAGCAGCCGCCGACAAGTCTATGGCTACACCTTC
TRBV5-1	NA	TRBD1	TRBJ1-5	15	CASSPTGESNQPQHF	TGCGCCAGCAGCCCGACAGGGGAAAGCAATCAGCCCCAGCATTTT
TRBV7-9	NA	TRBD1	TRBJ1-1	14	CASSFPGGNTEAFF	TGTGCCAGCAGCTTCCCAGGGGGGAACACTGAAGCTTTCTTT
TRBV19	NA	TRBD1	TRBJ1-6	13	CASNYRGNSPLHF	TGTGCCAGTAACTACAGGGGAAATTCACCCCTCCACTTT
TRBV5-4	NA	NA	TRBJ2-5	13	CASSPLARETQYF	TGTGCCAGCAGCCCACTAGCTCGAGAGACCCAGTACTTC
TRBV25-1	once	TRBD1	TRBJ1-2	14	CASSGGQGLSGYTF	TGTGCCAGCAGTGGCGGACAGGGGCTATCTGGCTACACCTTC
TRBV4-1	NA	NA	TRBJ2-1	15	CASSTLSRGSNEQFF	TGCGCCAGCAGCACGCTTAGCAGGGGAAGCAATGAGCAGTTCTTC
TRBV11-2	few	NA	TRBJ1-2	11	CASSRGYGYTF	TGTGCCAGCAGCCGGGGCTATGGCTACACCTTC
TRBV11-2	NA	TRBD1	TRBJ2-7	15	CASSLDPGQGVEQYF	TGTGCCAGCAGCTTAGATCCCGGACAGGGGGTTGAGCAGTACTTC
TRBV10-3	NA	TRBD1	TRBJ2-7	14	CAINSDRGVHEQYF	TGTGCCATCAATTCGGACAGGGGAGTCCACGAGCAGTACTTC
TRBV18	NA	NA	TRBJ2-5	14	CASSPTGLQETQYF	TGTGCCAGCTCACCCACCGGACTCCAAGAGACCCAGTACTTC
TRBV27	NA	TRBD1	TRBJ2-7	16	CASSYRGTGLSYEQYF	TGTGCCAGCAGTTATCGCGGGACAGGTCTTAGCTACGAGCAGTACTTC
TRBV5-4	NA	NA	TRBJ1-2	14	CASSLGGVDYGYTF	TGTGCCAGCAGCTTGGGGGGAGTGGACTATGGCTACACCTTC
TRBV12-5	NA	TRBD1	TRBJ1-5	14	CASGRGQLNQPQHF	TGTGCTAGTGGCCGGGGACAGTTAAATCAGCCCCAGCATTTT